These 24 T cell receptor beta chains were all obtained from the same sample, sequenced in a study of PD-L1 blockade in urothelial cancer. The repertoire was sequenced with immunoSEQ multiplex PCR; TCRdb's copy has only in-frame clones and lacks some. Here the sample spans over 35,000 clones, around four fifths being singletons. Time point noted: pretreatment peripheral blood. The sample here was PBMCs, taken around atezolizumab (anti-PD-L1) treatment. Source of these receptors: an elderly man with urothelial cancer.

The V call is TRBV5-6, the J call TRBJ2-5, with D possibly being TRBD2 (6 bases). Trimming took off 4 bases at V and 0 bases at J, with 13 bases between the two ends. Germline V gene sequence: CDR1 SGHDT, CDR2 YYEEEE. This CDR3 spans 15 amino acids. CDR3 protein: CASSRWGVNQETQYF. CDR3 nucleotide sequence: TGTGCCAGCAGCAGGTGGGGGGTCAACCAAGAGACCCAGTACTTC.

As concerns this clone: Within the sample, other DNA sequences also encode this same CDR3. Here the CDR3 reads CASSMGQGEETQYF. CDR3 in DNA: TGCGCCAGCAGCATGGGACAGGGGGAAGAGACCCAGTACTTC. The chain is built from TRBV5-1 and TRBJ2-5; TRBD1 matches 11 bases. This CDR3 has 14 amino acids. Germline V lookup: CDR1 SGHRS, CDR2 YFSETQ. After removal of 4 bases from V and 3 bases from J, the junction contained 2 bases not matched to a gene.

The rearrangement links TRBV27 to TRBJ1-1; a possible D gene is TRBD1 (5 bases). This CDR3 spans 14 amino acids. Trimming cost V 7 bases and J 4 bases, with 16 bases left between them. In germline, CDR1 is MNHEY, CDR2 SMNVEV (reference sequence). The CDR3: CASTSGGRGTEAFF. CDR3 DNA: TGTGCCAGCACGTCTGGGGGGAGGGGCACTGAAGCTTTCTTT.

The V call is TRBV14, the J call TRBJ1-2; 7 bases agree with TRBD1. The CDR3 is 15 amino acids. Germline V CDR1 and CDR2: SGHDN, FVKESK. Unmatched junction bases numbered 12, after V lost 4 bases and J lost 7 bases. The CDR3 here is CASSRSTGSGSGYTF. DNA of the CDR3: TGTGCCAGCAGCCGATCGACAGGGTCGGGATCTGGCTACACCTTC. Based on the CDR3 plus reference TRBV14 and TRBJ1-2, the full variable domain is EAGVTQFPSHSVIEKGQTVTLRCDPISGHDNLYWYRRVMGKEIKFLLHFVKESKQDESGMPNNRFLAERTGGTYSTLKVQPAELEDSGVYFCASSRSTGSGSGYTFGSGTRLTVV.

The chain carries TRBV6-6 and TRBJ2-1, with a tentative D call TRBD2 (6 bases). Between the trimmed V and J ends, which lost 2 bases and 5 bases, there was a span of 10 bases. Germline V CDR1 and CDR2: MNHNY, SVGAGI (reference sequence). The CDR3 totals 14 residues. The CDR3 region is CASSYPGLNNEQFF. In DNA, the CDR3 is TGTGCCAGCAGTTACCCGGGACTGAACAATGAGCAGTTCTTC.

The chain joins TRBV10-3 to TRBJ2-7, with 13 bases aligning to TRBD2. The CDR3 has 15 amino acids. The V gene's germline CDR1 is ENHRY and CDR2 SYGVKD. Germline trimming cut 11 bases from V and 4 bases from J; bases unmatched to any gene: 11. This CDR3 is CAACPGTSGTYEQYF. CDR3 sequence (DNA): TGTGCCGCCTGTCCCGGGACTAGCGGGACGTACGAGCAGTACTTC.

This clone was observed a single time. The chain uses TRBV30 and TRBJ1-1, with a tentative D call TRBD1 (5 bases). Germline CDR1 is GTSNPN and CDR2 is SVGIG (reference sequence). The CDR3 length is 15 residues. Trimming shortened V by 3 bases and J by 3 bases, and 17 bases separated the two germline ends. The CDR3 nucleotides are TGTGCCTGGAGCCCGCGGAGCGGGGGGTACACTGAAGCTTTCTTT. Translated, it gives CAWSPRSGGYTEAFF.

The V and J genes are TRBV5-1 and TRBJ1-1; the match to TRBD1 covers 7 bases. Germline-derived CDR1 and CDR2 are SGHRS and YFSETQ. V dropped 3 bases and J dropped 1; count of bases not matched to a gene: 3. CDR3 length: 14 residues. CDR3 loop: CASSSRGTNTEAFF. The CDR3 DNA follows: TGCGCCAGCAGCTCCAGGGGGACGAACACTGAAGCTTTCTTT.

The chain carries TRBV5-6 and TRBJ2-1; 8 bases are a match to TRBD2. Germline trimming cut 3 bases from V and 9 bases from J; bases unmatched to any gene: 14. The germline gives CDR1 SGHDT, CDR2 YYEEEE. The length of the CDR3 is 16 residues. CDR3 sequence reads: CASSWGGTWSGSEQFF. CDR3 DNA sequence: TGTGCCAGCAGCTGGGGGGGGACATGGAGCGGGAGTGAGCAGTTCTTC.

This chain connects TRBV4-3 to TRBJ1-4; maybe TRBD1 (5 bases). V lost 6 bases and J lost 0, with 11 bases in between. Germline CDR1 and CDR2: LGHNA and YSLEER. The CDR3 runs 15 residues. CDR3 residues: CASSRGIATNEKLFF. CDR3 coding DNA: TGCGCCAGCAGTCGGGGGATAGCAACTAATGAAAAACTGTTTTTT.

In this sample, this clone turned up a few times. The genes are TRBV25-1 and TRBJ2-1, with 10 nucleotides matching TRBD2. CDR3 length: 16 residues. J was trimmed by 1 base and V by 3 bases; bases with no gene match: 3. Germline loops: CDR1 MGHDK, CDR2 SYGVNS. CDR3 in amino acids: CASSDTSGKSYNEQFF. The CDR3 nucleotides read TGTGCCAGCAGTGACACTAGCGGGAAGTCCTACAATGAGCAGTTCTTC.

J is TRBJ2-3 and V is TRBV4-2, with D hard to call. CDR1 LGHNA and CDR2 YNFKEQ come from the germline V gene. The V end lost 2 bases, the J end lost 0 bases, and 9 bases lay between the germline ends. The CDR3 has 15 amino acids. CDR3 nucleotides: TGTGCCAGCAGCCAATCCCCTACTAGCACAGATACGCAGTATTTT. This encodes CASSQSPTSTDTQYF.

This chain connects TRBV13 to TRBJ2-5, with a weak D call TRBD2 (6 bases). The CDR3 length is 13 residues. Germline-derived CDR1 and CDR2 are PRHDT and FYEKMQ (reference sequence). V was shortened by 6 bases and J by 5 bases, with 13 bases between the two germline ends. CDR3 region: CASSLTRRETQYF. Here the CDR3 DNA reads TGTGCCAGCAGTTTGACTAGGCGCGAGACCCAGTACTTC.

V is TRBV5-4 and J is TRBJ2-7; D remains ambiguous. With 6 bases removed from V and 2 bases from J, the gap between germline ends came to 15 bases. The CDR3 extends over 14 amino acids. Germline V gene sequence: CDR1 SGHNT, CDR2 YYREEE (reference sequence). Written as DNA, the CDR3 is TGTGCCAGCACCCTGGCAGGTGGTCCCTACGAGCAGTACTTC. This codes for CASTLAGGPYEQYF.

The gene calls are TRBV14 and TRBJ2-7; TRBD1 matches 9 bases. CDR1 and CDR2 from the germline V gene are SGHDN and FVKESK. CDR3 size: 15 residues. Trimming removed 4 bases from V and 5 bases from J; junction bases left unmatched: 9. The CDR3 coding sequence is TGTGCCAGCAGCCGTATGAGGACAGGGGCCCACGAGCAGTACTTC. As protein: CASSRMRTGAHEQYF.

V and J are TRBV6-1 and TRBJ2-6; 8 bases match TRBD1. Trimming cost V 1 base and J 0 bases; bases outside gene matches: 2. This CDR3 contains 17 residues. Germline CDR1 reads MNHNS; CDR2 reads SASEGT. In DNA, the CDR3 is TGTGCCAGCAGTGAAGGACAGGGGATCTCTGGGGCCAACGTCCTGACTTTC. Its translation is CASSEGQGISGANVLTF.

The V and J genes are TRBV19 and TRBJ2-2; weak D call: TRBD2 (6 bases). Per germline, CDR1 LNHDA and CDR2 SQIVND (reference sequence). This CDR3 has 15 amino acids. With 5 bases removed from V and 0 bases from J, the gap between germline ends came to 10 bases. CDR3: CASSGTLANTGELFF. CDR3 bases: TGTGCCAGTAGTGGGACTCTCGCGAACACCGGGGAGCTGTTTTTT. The full variable domain, its missing parts supplied by reference TRBV19 and TRBJ2-2, is DGGITQSPKYLFRKEGQNVTLSCEQNLNHDAMYWYRQDPGQGLRLIYYSQIVNDFQKGDIAEGYSVSREKKESFPLTVTSAQKNPTAFYLCASSGTLANTGELFFGEGSRLTVL.

This sequence joins TRBV6-6 and TRBJ2-5; TRBD2 matches 8 bases. CDR1 and CDR2 from the germline V gene are MNHNY and SVGAGI (reference sequence). J was trimmed by 5 bases and V by 4 bases; bases with no gene match: 9. The CDR3 is 15 residues long. CDR3 in amino acids: CASSFSTSGPETQYF. Written as DNA, the CDR3 is TGTGCCAGCAGTTTTTCAACTAGCGGTCCGGAGACCCAGTACTTC.

V and J are TRBV19 and TRBJ2-5; D possibly corresponds to TRBD1 (6 bases). The CDR3 has 15 amino acids. Germline CDR1 reads LNHDA; CDR2 reads SQIVND (reference sequence). V was pared by 1 base and J by 7 bases, with 16 bases between. This CDR3 reads CASSIAPSGDVTQYF. Here the CDR3 DNA reads TGTGCCAGTAGTATAGCCCCATCAGGGGATGTGACCCAGTACTTC. Full variable domain (missing parts from reference TRBV19 and TRBJ2-5): DGGITQSPKYLFRKEGQNVTLSCEQNLNHDAMYWYRQDPGQGLRLIYYSQIVNDFQKGDIAEGYSVSREKKESFPLTVTSAQKNPTAFYLCASSIAPSGDVTQYFGPGTRLLVL.

This clone was found a few times. This sequence joins TRBV20-1 and TRBJ1-1, with no clear D. The CDR3 has 11 residues. Germline V gene lookup returns CDR1 DFQATT and CDR2 SNEGSKA (reference sequence). The V and J ends lost 5 bases and 8 bases respectively, with 12 bases between them. The CDR3 loop is CSAFRGREAFF. The CDR3 region has the DNA TGCAGTGCTTTCCGGGGAAGGGAAGCTTTCTTT.

The chain joins TRBV5-1 to TRBJ2-1; 8 bases align to TRBD2. The germline V gene encodes CDR1 SGHRS and CDR2 YFSETQ. This CDR3 is 15 amino acids long. V was clipped by 4 bases and J by 5 bases; unmatched bases: 8. The CDR3 region has the DNA TGCGCCAGCAGCCTTAGCGGGAAGGCACACAATGAGCAGTTCTTC. Translating gives CASSLSGKAHNEQFF.

The chain carries TRBV5-5 and TRBJ1-2; D is possibly TRBD1 (5 bases). CDR3 length equals 16 residues. Germline V gene data show CDR1 as SGHKS and CDR2 as YYEKEE (reference sequence). Trimming cost V 2 bases and J 2 bases, with 16 bases left between them. The CDR3 nucleotides read TGTGCCAGCAGCTTCTCTCTCCAGGGCTCAAACTATGGCTACACCTTC. The encoded protein is CASSFSLQGSNYGYTF. Variable domain in full (rest from reference TRBV5-5 and TRBJ1-2): DAGVTQSPTHLIKTRGQQVTLRCSPISGHKSVSWYQQVLGQGPQFIFQYYEKEERGRGNFPDRFSARQFPNYSSELNVNALLLGDSALYLCASSFSLQGSNYGYTFGSGTRLTVV.

CDR3 sequence: CASSGGGTSTYEQYF. The CDR3 DNA sequence: TGTGCCAGCAGTGGGGGGGGGACATCAACCTACGAGCAGTACTTC. The rearrangement uses TRBV2 and TRBJ2-7, with D perhaps matching TRBD2 (7 bases). Per germline, CDR1 SNHLY and CDR2 FYNNEI. CDR3 length equals 15 residues. V was shortened by 4 bases and J by 2 bases, with 15 bases between the two germline ends.

V and J are TRBV5-6 and TRBJ2-3; 9 bases map to TRBD1. This CDR3 is built from 13 residues. V shed 4 bases, J shed 7 bases, and the junction held 4 bases outside the gene matches. Germline V gene sequence: CDR1 SGHDT, CDR2 YYEEEE. CDR3 protein: CASSPTGGHTQYF. The CDR3 region has the DNA TGTGCCAGCAGCCCGACAGGGGGTCATACGCAGTATTTT.